This T cell receptor (beta chain) was sequenced for a study of cytomegalovirus exposure and HLA in healthy donors. Study-level findings and limits: Earlier analysis found most TCR beta V segments productive about 87% or about 30% of the time. The likely explanation for a cluster of highly shared sequence variants was sequencing artifact.

The CDR3 loop spans 11 amino acids. In germline, CDR1 is SGHNT, CDR2 YENEEA. In the case of this clone: Its cognate antigen is unknown.

The PCR used 60 Vbeta and 13 Jbeta primers. TCRdb keeps only in-frame clones here, not all; method: immunoSEQ multiplex PCR. The repertoire holds 150,000 to 200,000 clones, about three quarters seen once, with roughly 3% in the top ten. Specimen: PBMCs. This clonotype originated in a woman between 50 and 59 years old in good health and CMV-seropositive. J is TRBJ2-5 and V is TRBV11-3; D uncertain. The J call may be wrong; the DNA end is better matched by TRBJ2-7. The CDR3 bases are TGTGCCAGCAGTGAAACCTACGAGCAGTACTTC. Its translation is CASSETYEQYF.